A selection of T cell receptor beta chains follows, all from one sample in a study of blood T cells in healthy people across ages. One entry per CDR3 protein results from TCRdb running MiXCR on the 5' RACE reads. The table shows about 280,000 distinct CDR3 sequences, with 25% to 30% occurring only once. Sequenced material: blood. These receptors were obtained from a woman in her seventies in good health. CDR3s include the opening cysteine and the closing phenylalanine or tryptophan. The D gene is left open where the match is weak.

v_gene: TRBV29-1
j_gene: TRBJ2-7
d_gene: NA
CDR3aa: CSVGRQDSYEQYF

v_gene: TRBV20-1
j_gene: TRBJ1-4
d_gene: NA
CDR3aa: CSARPDMNPNEKLFF

v_gene: TRBV29-1
j_gene: TRBJ2-2
d_gene: NA
CDR3aa: CSVFGGPGELFF

v_gene: TRBV20-1
j_gene: TRBJ1-1
d_gene: NA
CDR3aa: CSAVDFQNTEASF

v_gene: TRBV28
j_gene: TRBJ1-1
d_gene: NA
CDR3aa: CASSFLGSTEAFF

v_gene: TRBV28
j_gene: TRBJ1-1
d_gene: NA
CDR3aa: CASSPSPRLNTEAFF

v_gene: TRBV7-9
j_gene: TRBJ1-3
d_gene: NA
CDR3aa: CASSPRSVGNGNTIYF

v_gene: TRBV11-2
j_gene: TRBJ2-4
d_gene: TRBD2
CDR3aa: CASSYGLAGPENIQYF

v_gene: TRBV20-1
j_gene: TRBJ2-7
d_gene: TRBD2
CDR3aa: CSAGLAGGPQQYF

v_gene: TRBV4-1
j_gene: TRBJ2-1
d_gene: TRBD2
CDR3aa: CASSRGTSGVGEQFF

v_gene: TRBV29-1
j_gene: TRBJ2-5
d_gene: NA
CDR3aa: CSAKPGSVKFF

v_gene: TRBV20-1
j_gene: TRBJ1-1
d_gene: NA
CDR3aa: CSARRKSDEAFF

v_gene: TRBV20-1
j_gene: TRBJ2-3
d_gene: TRBD2
CDR3aa: CSARDNFSGRAKDTQYF

v_gene: TRBV5-1
j_gene: TRBJ2-6
d_gene: NA
CDR3aa: CASSLSGGANVLTF

v_gene: TRBV19
j_gene: TRBJ2-1
d_gene: TRBD2
CDR3aa: CASSNPATREAITYNEQFF

v_gene: TRBV7-9
j_gene: NA
d_gene: NA
CDR3aa: CASSLGADSNYEQYF

v_gene: TRBV6-2/TRBV6-3
j_gene: TRBJ2-6
d_gene: NA
CDR3aa: CASTLEGIGANVLTF

v_gene: TRBV27
j_gene: NA
d_gene: TRBD1
CDR3aa: CASSKDGTGLGTQYF

v_gene: TRBV7-2
j_gene: TRBJ2-7
d_gene: NA
CDR3aa: CASSFQPDTGLEQYF

v_gene: TRBV20-1
j_gene: TRBJ2-1
d_gene: TRBD2
CDR3aa: CSAGRERIYNEQFF

v_gene: TRBV28
j_gene: TRBJ1-4
d_gene: TRBD1
CDR3aa: CASNPGGTDEKLFF

v_gene: TRBV7-8
j_gene: TRBJ2-5
d_gene: TRBD2
CDR3aa: CASSLDETRLAESFGQETQYF

v_gene: TRBV20-1
j_gene: TRBJ2-7
d_gene: TRBD2
CDR3aa: CSASLAGGHEQYF

v_gene: TRBV7-8
j_gene: TRBJ1-1
d_gene: NA
CDR3aa: CASSLEAGTGTEAFF

v_gene: TRBV29-1
j_gene: TRBJ1-3
d_gene: NA
CDR3aa: CSVRGGTGNTIYF

v_gene: TRBV15
j_gene: TRBJ2-1
d_gene: NA
CDR3aa: CATSRHRVEGNEQFF

v_gene: TRBV5-5
j_gene: TRBJ2-3
d_gene: TRBD1
CDR3aa: CASSYRPGQGAQYF

v_gene: TRBV14
j_gene: TRBJ2-5
d_gene: TRBD2
CDR3aa: CASSKEVPLAGFQETQYF

v_gene: TRBV14
j_gene: TRBJ2-7
d_gene: NA
CDR3aa: CASSQKIQNEQYF